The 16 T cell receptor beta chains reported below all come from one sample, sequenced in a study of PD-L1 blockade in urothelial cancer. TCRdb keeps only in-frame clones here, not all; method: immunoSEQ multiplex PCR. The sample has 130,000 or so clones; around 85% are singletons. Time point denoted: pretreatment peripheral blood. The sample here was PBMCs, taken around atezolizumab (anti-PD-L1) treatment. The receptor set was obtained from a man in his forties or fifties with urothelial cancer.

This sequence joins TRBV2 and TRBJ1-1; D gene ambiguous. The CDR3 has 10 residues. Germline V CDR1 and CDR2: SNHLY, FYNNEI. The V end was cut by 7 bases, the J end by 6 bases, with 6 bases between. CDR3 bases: TGTGCCAGCATACTGTCTGAAGCTTTCTTT. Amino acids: CASILSEAFF.

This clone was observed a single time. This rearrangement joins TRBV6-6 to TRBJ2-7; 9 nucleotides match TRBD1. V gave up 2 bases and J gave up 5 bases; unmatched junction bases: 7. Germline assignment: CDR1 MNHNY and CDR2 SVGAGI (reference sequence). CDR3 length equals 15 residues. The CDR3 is CASSYLTGGYDEQYF. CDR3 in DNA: TGTGCCAGCAGTTACCTAACAGGGGGCTACGACGAGCAGTACTTC.

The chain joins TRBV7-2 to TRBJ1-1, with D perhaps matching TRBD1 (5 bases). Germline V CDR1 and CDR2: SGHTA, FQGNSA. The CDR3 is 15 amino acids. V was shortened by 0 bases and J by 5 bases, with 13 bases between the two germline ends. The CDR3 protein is CASSLAWGGLTEAFF. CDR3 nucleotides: TGTGCCAGCAGCTTAGCTTGGGGCGGTTTGACTGAAGCTTTCTTT.

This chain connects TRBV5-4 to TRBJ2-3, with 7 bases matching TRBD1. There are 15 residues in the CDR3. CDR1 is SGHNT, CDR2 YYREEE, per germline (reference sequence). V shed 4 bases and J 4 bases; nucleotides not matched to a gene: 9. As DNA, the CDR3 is TGTGCCAGCAGCACTATTGTACAGGGGTCAGATACGCAGTATTTT. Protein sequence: CASSTIVQGSDTQYF.

This CDR3 reads CASSRDRVYEQYF. CDR3 coding DNA: TGTGCCAGCAGCCGGGACAGGGTCTACGAGCAGTACTTC. J is TRBJ2-7 and V is TRBV7-3; 9 positions match TRBD1. The J segment lost 3 bases and the V segment lost 5 bases, leaving 2 bases of the junction unmatched. The CDR3 has 13 amino acids. Germline V lookup: CDR1 SGHTA, CDR2 FQGTGA.

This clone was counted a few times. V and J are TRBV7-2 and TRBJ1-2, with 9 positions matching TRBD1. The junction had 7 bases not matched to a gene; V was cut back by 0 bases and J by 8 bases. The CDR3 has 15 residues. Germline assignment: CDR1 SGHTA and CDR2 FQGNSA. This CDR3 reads CASSLATGGARGYTF. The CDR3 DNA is TGTGCCAGCAGCTTAGCTACAGGGGGCGCAAGGGGCTACACCTTC.

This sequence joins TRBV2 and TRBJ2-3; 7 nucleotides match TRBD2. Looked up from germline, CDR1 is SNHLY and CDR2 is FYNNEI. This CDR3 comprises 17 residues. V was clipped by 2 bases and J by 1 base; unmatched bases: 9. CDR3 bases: TGTGCCAGCAGTGAACCGGGGTGGGGACTACGCACAGATACGCAGTATTTT. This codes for CASSEPGWGLRTDTQYF.

The CDR3 loop is CSVVVRVYF. In nucleotides, the CDR3 is TGCAGCGTTGTGGTCCGGGTTTATTTT. This rearrangement joins TRBV29-1 to TRBJ2-3; D not certain. Trimming took 4 bases from V and 15 from J, leaving 11 bases between them. Germline V gene lookup returns CDR1 SQVTM and CDR2 ANQGSEA. This CDR3 is 9 amino acids long.

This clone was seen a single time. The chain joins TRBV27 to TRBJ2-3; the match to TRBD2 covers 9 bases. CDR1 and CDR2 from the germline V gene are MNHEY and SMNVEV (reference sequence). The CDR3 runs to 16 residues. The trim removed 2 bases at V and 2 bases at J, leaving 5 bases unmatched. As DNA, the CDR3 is TGTGCCAGCAGTTTAAAAACTAGCGGGTTCACAGATACGCAGTATTTT. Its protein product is CASSLKTSGFTDTQYF.

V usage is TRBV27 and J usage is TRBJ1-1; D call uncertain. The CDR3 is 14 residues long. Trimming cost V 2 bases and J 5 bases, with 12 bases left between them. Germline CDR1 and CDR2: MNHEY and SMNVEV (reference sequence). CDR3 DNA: TGTGCCAGCAGTTTAGGTTTGGGAGGGACTGAAGCTTTCTTT. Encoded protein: CASSLGLGGTEAFF.

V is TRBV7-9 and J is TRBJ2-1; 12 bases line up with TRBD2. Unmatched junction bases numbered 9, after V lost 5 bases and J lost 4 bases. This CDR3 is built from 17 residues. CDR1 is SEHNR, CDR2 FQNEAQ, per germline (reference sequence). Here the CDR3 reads CASSLGLAGIMYNEQFF. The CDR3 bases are TGTGCCAGCAGCCTGGGACTAGCGGGCATCATGTACAATGAGCAGTTCTTC.

Here the CDR3 reads CASSLRDRGNYEQYF. Written as DNA, the CDR3 is TGTGCCAGCAGTCTCCGGGACAGGGGGAACTACGAGCAGTACTTC. This rearrangement joins TRBV6-6 to TRBJ2-7, with TRBD1 matching over 11 bases. Germline loops: CDR1 MNHNY, CDR2 SVGAGI (reference sequence). This CDR3 has 15 amino acids. V lost 5 bases, J lost 3 bases, and 6 bases stayed unmatched.

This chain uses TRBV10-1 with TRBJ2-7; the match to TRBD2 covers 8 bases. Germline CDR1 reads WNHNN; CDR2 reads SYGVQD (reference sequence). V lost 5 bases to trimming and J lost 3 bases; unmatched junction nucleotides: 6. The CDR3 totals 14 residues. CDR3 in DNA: TGCGCCAGCAGTAGACTAGCGAGAGACTACGAGCAGTACTTC. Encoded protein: CASSRLARDYEQYF.

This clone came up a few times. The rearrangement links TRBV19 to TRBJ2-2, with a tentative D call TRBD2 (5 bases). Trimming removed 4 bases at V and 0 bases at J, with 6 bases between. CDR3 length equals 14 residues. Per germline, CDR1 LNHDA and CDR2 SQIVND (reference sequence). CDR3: CASSTAANTGELFF. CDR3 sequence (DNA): TGTGCCAGTAGTACAGCGGCGAACACCGGGGAGCTGTTTTTT.

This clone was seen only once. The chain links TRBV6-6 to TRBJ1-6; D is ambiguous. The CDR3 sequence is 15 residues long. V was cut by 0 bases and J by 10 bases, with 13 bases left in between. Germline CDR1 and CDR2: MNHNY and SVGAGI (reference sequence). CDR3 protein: CASSYSDHIGSPLHF. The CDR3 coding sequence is TGTGCCAGCAGTTACTCGGATCATATCGGGTCACCCCTCCACTTT.

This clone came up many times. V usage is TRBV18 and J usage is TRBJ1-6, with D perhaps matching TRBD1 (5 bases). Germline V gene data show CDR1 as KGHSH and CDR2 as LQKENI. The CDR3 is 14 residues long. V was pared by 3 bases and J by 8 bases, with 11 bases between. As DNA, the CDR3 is TGTGCCAGCTCACCGACCGACAGATATTCACCCCTCCACTTT. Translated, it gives CASSPTDRYSPLHF.